Sequencing of this T cell receptor (beta chain) was carried out in a study of OX40 agonist ivuxolimab in advanced cancers. The germline gives CDR1 SGHNT, CDR2 YYREEE (reference sequence). The CDR3 is 15 amino acids. With 4 bases clipped from V and 5 bases from J, the junction kept 9 bases outside the gene matches. The protocol was immunoSEQ multiplex PCR, while the TCRdb copy is restricted to in-frame clones and leaves out a portion. Of about 48,000 clones in the sample, more than 75% were seen once. The TCR was taken from an adult with an advanced solid tumor such as melanoma, head and neck, liver or kidney cancer. The source material was CD4+ or CD8+ T cells sorted from blood, sampled in a trial of the OX40 agonist ivuxolimab. The chain couples TRBV5-4 to TRBJ2-5; the match to TRBD1 covers 9 bases. The CDR3 DNA is TGTGCCAGCAGCCCACCGGGACAGGGAAGGGAGACCCAGTACTTC. This sequence encodes CASSPPGQGRETQYF.